Below, 8 T cell receptor beta chains from the same sample are listed, as sequenced in a study of early T cells in non-severe SARS-CoV-2 infection. MiXCR, applied by TCRdb to the 5' RACE reads, yields one record per CDR3 protein. The repertoire holds roughly 100,000 distinct CDR3 sequences, with about 12% as singletons. Sequencing was carried out using whole blood. Receptors originate from an adult who was a healthcare worker with PCR-confirmed SARS-CoV-2 infection or an uninfected control (not recorded which).

This clonotype was observed a handful of times. The chain uses TRBV18 and TRBJ1-5, with D possibly being TRBD1 (6 bases). The V end lost 5 bases, the J end lost 4 bases, and 9 bases lay between the germline ends. The CDR3 spans 13 residues. Looked up from germline, CDR1 is KGHSH and CDR2 is LQKENI. For the CDR3, the DNA is TGTGCCAGCTCATCGCAGGGGAATCAGCCCCAGCATTTT. The encoded protein is CASSSQGNQPQHF.

The table lists this clonotype with many counts. The chain uses TRBV7-2 and TRBJ2-3; 12 bases agree with TRBD2. The CDR3 sequence is 16 residues long. Looked up from germline, CDR1 is SGHTA and CDR2 is FQGNSA. Trimming took 5 bases from V and 2 from J; bases not matched to a gene: 5. As DNA, the CDR3 is TGTGCCAGCAGCCAACTAGCGGGAGGTGTCACAGATACGCAGTATTTT. It specifies CASSQLAGGVTDTQYF.

This clonotype was counted ten times or more. This chain joins TRBV12-3 or TRBV12-4 and TRBJ2-7; D is unclear. Trimming removed 1 base at V and 5 bases at J, with 9 bases between. This CDR3 spans 13 amino acids. The CDR3 bases are TGTGCCAGCAGTTTAGACTTCAACGACGAGCAGTACTTC. Translation: CASSLDFNDEQYF.

The chain is built from TRBV7-2 and TRBJ1-1; 9 nucleotides line up with TRBD1. The CDR3 sequence is 13 residues long. Germline CDR1 SGHTA, CDR2 FQGNSA. Unmatched junction bases numbered 4, after V lost 5 bases and J lost 6 bases. The CDR3 sequence: CASSAHRGPEAFF. CDR3 coding DNA: TGTGCCAGCAGCGCCCACAGGGGGCCTGAAGCTTTCTTT.

This clonotype was seen a handful of times. The chain links TRBV10-3 to TRBJ1-2; D gene ambiguous. CDR3 length equals 15 residues. Looked up from germline, CDR1 is ENHRY and CDR2 is SYGVKD. V was pared by 0 bases and J by 2 bases, with 10 bases between. CDR3 in amino acids: CAISESVGPNYGYTF. In DNA, the CDR3 is TGTGCCATCAGTGAGTCGGTAGGCCCGAACTATGGCTACACCTTC.

The table lists this clonotype with many counts. The CDR3 is CASSQEQFNEKLFF. The CDR3 bases are TGTGCCAGCAGCCAAGAACAGTTTAATGAAAAACTGTTTTTT. V usage is TRBV3-1 and J usage is TRBJ1-4; D is unresolved. The CDR3 consists of 14 residues. Germline V gene data show CDR1 as LGHDT and CDR2 as YNNKEL (reference sequence). Between the trimmed V and J ends, which lost 0 bases and 4 bases, there was a span of 6 bases.

V is TRBV7-2 and J is TRBJ2-7, with no clear D. Trimming pared 1 base from V and 0 bases from J, leaving 7 bases between. Germline CDR1 SGHTA, CDR2 FQGNSA. The CDR3 has 14 residues. In DNA, the CDR3 is TGTGCCAGCAGCTTAGGCGGTAACTCCTACGAGCAGTACTTC. Protein sequence: CASSLGGNSYEQYF. Based on the CDR3 plus reference TRBV7-2 and TRBJ2-7, the full variable domain is GAGVSQSPSNKVTEKGKDVELRCDPISGHTALYWYRQSLGQGLEFLIYFQGNSAPDKSGLPSDRFSAERTGGSVSTLTIQRTQQEDSAVYLCASSLGGNSYEQYFGPGTRLTVT.

This clonotype came up a few times. The J gene is TRBJ2-5, the V gene TRBV4-1; D possibly corresponds to TRBD2 (6 bases). The CDR3 consists of 14 residues. Trimming removed 0 bases at V and 3 bases at J, with 8 bases between. Germline V gene lookup returns CDR1 MGHRA and CDR2 YSYEKL. CDR3 sequence: CASSQDWEEETQYF. As DNA, the CDR3 is TGCGCCAGCAGCCAAGATTGGGAGGAAGAGACCCAGTACTTC.